The clone carrying this T cell receptor beta chain was seen at least ten times. A junction end diverges from the germline sequence, so it may reflect a read error. Maryland, USA blood bank volunteers served as healthy controls. The unsorted libraries were prepared from 2 million PBMCs (stored at -80 C). This sample is drawn from a study of neurological immune-mediated disorders. The cDNA was generated through 5'RACE incorporating 10-nucleotide random UMIs. The output of every sequencing run, over 200 million TCR-beta sequences, came from 15-18 subjects. TCRdb reprocessed the 5' RACE reads via MiXCR and lists one record per CDR3 protein. The sample lists about 41,000 distinct CDR3 sequences, more than 9.5% occurring once. Germline V lookup: CDR1 SSHAT, CDR2 FNYEAQ (reference sequence). The CDR3 has 12 residues.

This chain links TRBV7-7 with TRBJ2-2; no definite D call. This TCR was recovered from a female donor in good health. Sequenced input: PBMCs. The DNA of the CDR3 is TGTGCTAGCACAGCGAACACCGGGGAGCTGTTTTTT. Translating gives CASTANTGELFF.